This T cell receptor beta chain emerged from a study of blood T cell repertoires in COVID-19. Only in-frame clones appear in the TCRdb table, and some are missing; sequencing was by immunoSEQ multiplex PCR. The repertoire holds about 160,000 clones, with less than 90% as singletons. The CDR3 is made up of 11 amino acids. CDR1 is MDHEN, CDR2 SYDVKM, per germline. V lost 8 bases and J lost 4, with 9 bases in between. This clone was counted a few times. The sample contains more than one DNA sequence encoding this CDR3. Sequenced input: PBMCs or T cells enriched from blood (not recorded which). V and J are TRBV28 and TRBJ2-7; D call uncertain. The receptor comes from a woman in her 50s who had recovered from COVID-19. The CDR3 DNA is TGTGCCAGCTCTAGTCTTTACGAGCAGTACTTC. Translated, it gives CASSSLYEQYF.